This TCR beta chain comes out of a study of early T cells in non-severe SARS-CoV-2 infection. Study-wide context: From unsorted whole blood, bulk RNA was sequenced, and the chains remained unpaired.

The TCR library protocol attached unique molecular identifiers to the individual cDNA molecules. Via MiXCR, TCRdb re-called the 5' RACE reads, giving one row per CDR3 protein. The data show about 46,000 distinct CDR3 sequences, 9.4% seen once. Germline CDR1 is LNHDA and CDR2 is SQIVND (reference sequence). The CDR3 length is 15 residues. Trimming stripped 5 bases from V and 8 bases from J, with 19 bases between. This receptor was identified in an adult who was a healthcare worker with PCR-confirmed SARS-CoV-2 infection or an uninfected control (not recorded which). Sample: whole blood, taken at baseline. This chain uses TRBV19 with TRBJ2-1; D may be TRBD1 or TRBD2 (6 bases each). CDR3 protein: CASSSRRGVTDEQFF. CDR3 DNA: TGTGCCAGTAGTTCGCGGAGGGGGGTCACCGATGAGCAGTTCTTC.